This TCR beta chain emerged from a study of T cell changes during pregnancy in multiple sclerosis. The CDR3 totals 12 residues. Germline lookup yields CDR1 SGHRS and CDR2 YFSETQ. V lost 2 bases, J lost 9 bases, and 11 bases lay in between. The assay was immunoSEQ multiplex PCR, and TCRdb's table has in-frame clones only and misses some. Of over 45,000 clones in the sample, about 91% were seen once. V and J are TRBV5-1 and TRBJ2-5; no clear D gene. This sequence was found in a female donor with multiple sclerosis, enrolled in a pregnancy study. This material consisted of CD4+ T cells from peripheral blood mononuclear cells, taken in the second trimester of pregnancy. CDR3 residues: CASSFDSEAQYF. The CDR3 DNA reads TGCGCCAGCAGCTTTGACTCCGAGGCCCAGTACTTC.